These T cell receptor beta chains were read from a single sample in a study of siplizumab effects on memory and regulatory T cells. TCRdb keeps only in-frame clones here, not all; method: immunoSEQ multiplex PCR. The sample yields over 85,000 clones, 80% to 95% seen once. Specimen: CD4+ T cells sorted from blood. Receptors originate from a human donor in good health. Both conserved end residues are part of each CDR3. A D gene is named only where the DNA matches it firmly. The size entry is marked missing in some rows and otherwise reads once, few, many or a size class.

>TRBV9|TRBJ2-7|-|-
TGTGCCAGCAGCGTAGGGCCCGACGGTTCCTACGAGCAGTACTTC
CASSVGPDGSYEQYF
>TRBV25-1|TRBJ2-7|-|once
TGTGCCAGCCGGGCGTTTGGGGAGCAGTACTTC
CASRAFGEQYF
>TRBV6-5|TRBJ2-5|-|few
TGTGCCAGCAGTTTGGGACTTTTGGGGACAGAGACCCAGTACTTC
CASSLGLLGTETQYF
>TRBV5-4|TRBJ2-1|TRBD1|once
TGTGCCAGCAGCTTGAGGACAGGGGTTAGGAATGAGCAGTTCTTC
CASSLRTGVRNEQFF
>TRBV11-2|TRBJ2-2|-|-
TGTGCCAGCAGGCAGCCCGGGAGACGGAACACCGGGGAGCTGTTTTTT
CASRQPGRRNTGELFF
>TRBV28|TRBJ1-2|-|-
TGTGCCAGCAGGGCCTCACAGGGATTCTATGGCTACACCTTC
CASRASQGFYGYTF
>TRBV5-1|TRBJ2-5|-|-
TGCGCCAGCAGCGACACTGCCGGGGCCCAGTACTTC
CASSDTAGAQYF
>TRBV29-1|TRBJ1-1|-|-
TGCAGCGTTGAGAGGGACCGACTCACTGAAGCTTTCTTT
CSVERDRLTEAFF
>TRBV6-6|TRBJ2-5|-|-
TGTGCCAGCAGTTTTGAGTGGCCTTTCCAAGAGACCCAGTACTTC
CASSFEWPFQETQYF
>TRBV27|TRBJ1-4|-|-
TGTGCCAGCACCAATCACGGGGGTAGTAATGAAAAACTGTTTTTT
CASTNHGGSNEKLFF
>TRBV10-1|TRBJ2-7|TRBD2|-
TGCGCCAGCAGTGGGTCGCTAGCGGGAGACTACGAGCAGTACTTC
CASSGSLAGDYEQYF
>TRBV18|TRBJ2-7|-|-
TGTGCCAGCTCACCGACCGGGACAAACGAGCAGTACTTC
CASSPTGTNEQYF
>TRBV2|TRBJ1-2|TRBD1|-
TGTGCCAGCAGTGGGGGGACAGTTGGCTACACCTTC
CASSGGTVGYTF
>TRBV7-9|TRBJ2-4|-|-
TGTGCCAGCAGCTTAGGGGGAAACATTCAGTACTTC
CASSLGGNIQYF
>TRBV6-5|TRBJ2-3|TRBD2|-
TGTGCCAGCAGTTACTCCCGGACTAGGGACTCTGGGCAGTATTTT
CASSYSRTRDSGQYF
>TRBV7-2|TRBJ1-3|-|-
TGTGCCAGCAGCTTAAATTATGGAGCCTCTGGAAACACCATATATTTT
CASSLNYGASGNTIYF
>TRBV6-5|TRBJ2-3|TRBD2|-
TGTGCCAGCAGTTTTCTAGCGGAGCGGTATACGCAGTATTTT
CASSFLAERYTQYF
>TRBV7-9|TRBJ1-4|-|-
TGTGCCAGCAGCTTTTCTTCCGGAAGTGGTAATGAAAAACTGTTTTTT
CASSFSSGSGNEKLFF
>TRBV29-1|TRBJ2-5|-|-
TGCAGCGTTTCCTCTCCGGTAGGGGGAGCGCGGTGGGGGACCCAGTACTTC
CSVSSPVGGARWGTQYF
>TRBV6-5|TRBJ2-5|-|-
TGTGCCAGCAGTTACTCGTTTTGGAGCCAAGAGACCCAGTACTTC
CASSYSFWSQETQYF
>TRBV19|TRBJ1-1|-|-
TGTGCCAGTAGTGAACGTTATGGCACTGAAGCTTTCTTT
CASSERYGTEAFF
>TRBV5-6|TRBJ1-2|-|-
TGTGCCAGCAGCTTGCTCCAGGCCTATGGCTACACCTTC
CASSLLQAYGYTF
>TRBV10-3|TRBJ2-3|-|once
TGTGCCATCAGGGGCGCTTTCGGTGGTATCGGGACGCAGTATTTT
CAIRGAFGGIGTQYF
>TRBV5-1|TRBJ1-1|TRBD1|-
TGCGCCAGCAGCTTGGTTACAGGGGATACTGAAGCTTTCTTT
CASSLVTGDTEAFF
>TRBV14|TRBJ2-7|-|-
TGTGCCAGCAGCTCTTCTGGGGGCATGCACGAGCAGTACTTC
CASSSSGGMHEQYF
>TRBV28|TRBJ2-7|TRBD2|-
TGTGCCAGCAGTTCGGGGGGGGCTCGAGGAGAGCAGTACTTC
CASSSGGARGEQYF